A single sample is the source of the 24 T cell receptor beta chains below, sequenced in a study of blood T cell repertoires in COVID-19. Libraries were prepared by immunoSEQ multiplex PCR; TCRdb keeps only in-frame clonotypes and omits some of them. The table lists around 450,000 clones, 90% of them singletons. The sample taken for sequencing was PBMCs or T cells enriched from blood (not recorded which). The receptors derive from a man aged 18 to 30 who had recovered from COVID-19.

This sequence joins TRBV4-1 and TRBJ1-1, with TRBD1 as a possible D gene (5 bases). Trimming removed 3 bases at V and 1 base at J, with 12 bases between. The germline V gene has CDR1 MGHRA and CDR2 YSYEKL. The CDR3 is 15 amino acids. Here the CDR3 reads CASSQIDRQNTEAFF. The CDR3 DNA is TGCGCCAGCAGCCAGATAGACAGACAGAACACTGAAGCTTTCTTT.

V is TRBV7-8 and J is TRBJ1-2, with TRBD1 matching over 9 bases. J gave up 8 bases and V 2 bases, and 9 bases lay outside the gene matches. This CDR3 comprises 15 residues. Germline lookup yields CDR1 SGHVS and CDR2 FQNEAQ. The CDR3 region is CASSLSPQGADGYTF. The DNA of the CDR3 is TGTGCCAGCAGCTTATCTCCACAGGGGGCTGACGGCTACACCTTC.

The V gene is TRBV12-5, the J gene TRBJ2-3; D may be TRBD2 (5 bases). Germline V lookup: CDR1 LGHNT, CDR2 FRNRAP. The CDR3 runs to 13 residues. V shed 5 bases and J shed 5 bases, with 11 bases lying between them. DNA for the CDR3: TGTGCTAGTGGTACCTTCGGGGTAGATACGCAGTATTTT. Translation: CASGTFGVDTQYF.

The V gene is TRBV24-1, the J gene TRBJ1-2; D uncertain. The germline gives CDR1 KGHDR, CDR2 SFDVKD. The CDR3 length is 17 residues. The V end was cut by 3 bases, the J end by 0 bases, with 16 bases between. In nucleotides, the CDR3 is TGTGCCACCAGTGATGCGTCTCTCGGTGGAGCTAACTATGGCTACACCTTC. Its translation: CATSDASLGGANYGYTF.

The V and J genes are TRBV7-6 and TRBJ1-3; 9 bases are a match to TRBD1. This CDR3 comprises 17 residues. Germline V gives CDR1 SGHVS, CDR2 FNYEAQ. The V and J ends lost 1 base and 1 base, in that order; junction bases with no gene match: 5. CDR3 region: CASSLGGGQGSGNTIYF. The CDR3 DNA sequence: TGTGCCAGCAGCTTAGGGGGGGGACAGGGTTCTGGAAACACCATATATTTT.

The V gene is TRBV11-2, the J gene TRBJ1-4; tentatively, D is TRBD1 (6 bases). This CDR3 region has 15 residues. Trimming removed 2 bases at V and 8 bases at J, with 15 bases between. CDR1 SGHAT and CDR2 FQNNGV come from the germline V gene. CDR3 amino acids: CASSLRGLVGEKLFF. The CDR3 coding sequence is TGTGCCAGCAGCTTAAGGGGGTTAGTCGGAGAAAAACTGTTTTTT.

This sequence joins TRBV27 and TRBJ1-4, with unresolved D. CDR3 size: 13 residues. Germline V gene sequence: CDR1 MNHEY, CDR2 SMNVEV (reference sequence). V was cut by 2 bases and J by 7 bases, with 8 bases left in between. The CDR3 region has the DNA TGTGCCAGCAGTTTAATGGGGAGTGAAAAACTGTTTTTT. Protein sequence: CASSLMGSEKLFF.

The CDR3 sequence is CASSQDPHRFSGNTIYF. DNA of the CDR3: TGTGCCAGCAGCCAAGACCCCCACAGGTTCTCTGGAAACACCATATATTTT. This chain joins TRBV3-1 (or the pseudogene TRBV3-2) and TRBJ1-3; the D gene is possibly TRBD1 (5 bases). CDR1 and CDR2 from the germline V gene are LGHDT and YNNKEL (reference sequence). CDR3 size: 17 residues. The V and J ends lost 0 bases and 0 bases respectively, with 12 bases between them.

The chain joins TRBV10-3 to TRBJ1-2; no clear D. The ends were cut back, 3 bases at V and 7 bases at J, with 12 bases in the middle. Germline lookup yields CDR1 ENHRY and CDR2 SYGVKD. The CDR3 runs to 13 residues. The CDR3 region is CAISDRRSAGYTF. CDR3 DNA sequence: TGTGCCATCAGTGACAGAAGGAGTGCTGGCTACACCTTC.

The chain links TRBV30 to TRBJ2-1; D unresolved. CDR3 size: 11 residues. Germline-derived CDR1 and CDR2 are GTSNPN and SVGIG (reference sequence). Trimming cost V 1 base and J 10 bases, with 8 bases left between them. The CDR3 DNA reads TGTGCCTGGAGTGCAAAACAGGAGCAGTTCTTC. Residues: CAWSAKQEQFF.

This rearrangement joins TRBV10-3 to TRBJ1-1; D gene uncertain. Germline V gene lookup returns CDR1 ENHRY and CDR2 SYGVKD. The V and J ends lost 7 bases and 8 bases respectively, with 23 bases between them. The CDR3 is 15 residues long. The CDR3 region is CAIMEGGGRGTEAFF. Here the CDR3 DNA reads TGTGCCATCATGGAGGGCGGAGGGCGCGGAACGGAAGCTTTCTTT.

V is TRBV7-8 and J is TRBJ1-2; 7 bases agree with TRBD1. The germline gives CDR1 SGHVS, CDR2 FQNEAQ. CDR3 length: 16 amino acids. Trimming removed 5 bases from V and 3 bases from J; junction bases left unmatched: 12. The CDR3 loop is CASSQGDSTFHYGYTF. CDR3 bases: TGTGCCAGCAGCCAGGGGGACAGTACGTTTCACTATGGCTACACCTTC.

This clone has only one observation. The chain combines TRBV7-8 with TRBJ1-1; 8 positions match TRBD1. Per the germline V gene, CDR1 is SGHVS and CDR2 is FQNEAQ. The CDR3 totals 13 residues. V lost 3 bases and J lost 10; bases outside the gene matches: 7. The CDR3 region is CASSFGQGGGAFF. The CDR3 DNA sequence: TGTGCCAGCAGCTTTGGACAGGGCGGGGGAGCTTTCTTT.

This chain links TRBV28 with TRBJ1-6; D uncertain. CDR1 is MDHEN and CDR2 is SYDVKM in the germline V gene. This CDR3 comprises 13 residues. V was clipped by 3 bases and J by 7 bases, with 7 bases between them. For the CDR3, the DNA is TGTGCCAGCAGTTTGCTGCTAAATTCACCCCTCCACTTT. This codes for CASSLLLNSPLHF. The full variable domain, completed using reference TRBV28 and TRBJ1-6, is DVKVTQSSRYLVKRTGEKVFLECVQDMDHENMFWYRQDPGLGLRLIYFSYDVKMKEKGDIPEGYSVSREKKERFSLILESASTNQTSMYLCASSLLLNSPLHFGNGTRLTVT.

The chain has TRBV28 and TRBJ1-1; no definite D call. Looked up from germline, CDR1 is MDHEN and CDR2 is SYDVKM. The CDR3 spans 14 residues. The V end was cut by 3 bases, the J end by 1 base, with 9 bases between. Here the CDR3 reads CASSFGDRNTEAFF. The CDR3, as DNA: TGTGCCAGCAGTTTCGGAGACCGGAACACTGAAGCTTTCTTT.

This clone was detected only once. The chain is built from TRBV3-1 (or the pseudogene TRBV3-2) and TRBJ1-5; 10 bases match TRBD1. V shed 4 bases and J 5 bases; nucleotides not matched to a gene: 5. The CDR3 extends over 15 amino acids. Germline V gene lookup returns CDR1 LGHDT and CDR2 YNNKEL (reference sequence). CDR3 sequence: CASSPGQGLYQPQHF. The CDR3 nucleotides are TGTGCCAGCAGCCCGGGACAGGGGCTGTATCAGCCCCAGCATTTT.

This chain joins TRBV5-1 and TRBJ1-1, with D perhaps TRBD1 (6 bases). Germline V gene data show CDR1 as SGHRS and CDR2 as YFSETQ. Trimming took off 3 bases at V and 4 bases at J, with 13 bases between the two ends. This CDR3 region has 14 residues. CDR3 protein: CASSSQGPGTEAFF. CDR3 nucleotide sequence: TGCGCCAGCAGCTCGCAGGGGCCCGGCACTGAAGCTTTCTTT. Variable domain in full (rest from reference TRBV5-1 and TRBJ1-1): KAGVTQTPRYLIKTRGQQVTLSCSPISGHRSVSWYQQTPGQGLQFLFEYFSETQRNKGNFPGRFSGRQFSNSRSEMNVSTLELGDSALYLCASSSQGPGTEAFFGQGTRLTVV.

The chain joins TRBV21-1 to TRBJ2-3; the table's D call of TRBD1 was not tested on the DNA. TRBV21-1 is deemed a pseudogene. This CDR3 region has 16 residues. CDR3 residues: CASSKVDRTSTDTQYF. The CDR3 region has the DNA TGTGCCAGCAGCAAAGTCGACAGAACTAGCACAGATACGCAGTATTTT.

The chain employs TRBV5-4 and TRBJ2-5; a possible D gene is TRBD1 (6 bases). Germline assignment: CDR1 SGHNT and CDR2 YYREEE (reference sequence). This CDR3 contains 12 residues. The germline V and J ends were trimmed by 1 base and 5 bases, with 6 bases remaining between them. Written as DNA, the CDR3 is TGTGCCAGCAGCTTGCAGGGGGAGACCCAGTACTTC. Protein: CASSLQGETQYF.

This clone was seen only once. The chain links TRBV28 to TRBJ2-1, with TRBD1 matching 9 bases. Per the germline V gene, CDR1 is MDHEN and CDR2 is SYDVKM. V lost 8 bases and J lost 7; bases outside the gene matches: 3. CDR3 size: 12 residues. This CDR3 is CASWDRENEQFF. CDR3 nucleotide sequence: TGTGCCAGCTGGGACAGGGAAAATGAGCAGTTCTTC.

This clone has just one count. This CDR3 is CASSQNTGYTDTQYF. The CDR3 DNA reads TGCGCCAGCAGCCAGAATACAGGGTACACAGATACGCAGTATTTT. V usage is TRBV5-1 and J usage is TRBJ2-3, with a tentative D call TRBD1 (6 bases). The ends were cut back, 4 bases at V and 2 bases at J, with 14 bases in the middle. The CDR3 has 15 amino acids. Looked up from germline, CDR1 is SGHRS and CDR2 is YFSETQ.

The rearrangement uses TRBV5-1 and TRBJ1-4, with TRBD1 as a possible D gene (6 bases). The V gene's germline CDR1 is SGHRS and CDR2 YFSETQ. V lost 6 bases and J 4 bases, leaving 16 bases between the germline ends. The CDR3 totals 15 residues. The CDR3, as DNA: TGCGCCAGCACCCCGGAGGGGGGGAATAATGAAAAACTGTTTTTT. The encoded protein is CASTPEGGNNEKLFF.

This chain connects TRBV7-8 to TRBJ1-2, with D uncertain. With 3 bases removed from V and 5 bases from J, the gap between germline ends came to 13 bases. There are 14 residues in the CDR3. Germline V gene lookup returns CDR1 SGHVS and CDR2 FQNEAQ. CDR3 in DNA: TGTGCCAGCAGCTTTCTGGGCGCAGGATATGGCTACACCTTC. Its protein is CASSFLGAGYGYTF.

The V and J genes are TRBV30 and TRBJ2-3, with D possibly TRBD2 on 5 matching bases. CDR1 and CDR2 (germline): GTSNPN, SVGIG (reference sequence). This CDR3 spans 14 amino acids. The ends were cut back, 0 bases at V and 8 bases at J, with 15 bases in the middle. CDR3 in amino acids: CAWSVGTKEGTQYF. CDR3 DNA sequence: TGTGCCTGGAGTGTAGGCACCAAAGAGGGTACGCAGTATTTT.